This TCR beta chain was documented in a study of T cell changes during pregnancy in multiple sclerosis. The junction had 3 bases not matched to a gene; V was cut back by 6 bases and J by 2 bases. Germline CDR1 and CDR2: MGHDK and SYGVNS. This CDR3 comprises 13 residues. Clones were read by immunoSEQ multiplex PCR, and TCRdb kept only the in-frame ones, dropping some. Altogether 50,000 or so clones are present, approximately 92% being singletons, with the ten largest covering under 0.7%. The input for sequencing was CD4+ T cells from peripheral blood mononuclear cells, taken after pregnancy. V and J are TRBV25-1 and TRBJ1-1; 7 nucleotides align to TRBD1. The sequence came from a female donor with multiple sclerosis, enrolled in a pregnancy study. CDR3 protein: CASRDRANTEAFF. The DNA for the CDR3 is TGTGCCAGCAGAGACAGGGCTAACACTGAAGCTTTCTTT.